Listed below are T cell receptor beta chains from one sample, sequenced in a study of T cells in Graves' hyperthyroidism and ophthalmopathy. TCRdb fed the multiplex PCR reads into MiXCR, producing one record per CDR3 protein. Of 390,000 or so distinct CDR3 sequences listed, over 12% are singletons. The sample was blood. These receptors originate from a man younger than 30 with Graves' ophthalmopathy. CDR3s include the opening cysteine and the closing phenylalanine or tryptophan. A D gene is named only where the DNA matches it firmly. Clone size is given for some rows only: seen once, a few or many times, or a class if the clone is expanded.

D gene | J gene | V gene | clone size | CDR3 protein | CDR3 DNA
NA | TRBJ2-3 | TRBV5-1 | few | CASGLGPTDTQYF | TGCGCCAGCGGCTTAGGCCCCACAGATACGCAGTATTTT
TRBD1 | TRBJ2-7 | TRBV5-1 | many | CASSFLGRGHGEQYF | TGCGCCAGCAGCTTTCTGGGCAGGGGGCATGGCGAGCAGTACTTC
TRBD2 | TRBJ2-4 | TRBV7-9 | once | CASSLTARLAGPPAKNIQYF | TGTGCCAGCAGCTTAACGGCGCGACTAGCGGGACCTCCAGCCAAAAACATTCAGTACTTC
TRBD2 | TRBJ2-3 | TRBV12-3/TRBV12-4 | many | CASRSGGGTDTQYF | TGTGCCAGCAGGAGCGGGGGGGGCACAGATACGCAGTATTTT
TRBD1 | TRBJ2-3 | TRBV5-4 | few | CAEGTEASTDTQYF | TGTGCCGAGGGGACAGAAGCTAGCACAGATACGCAGTATTTT
TRBD1 | TRBJ1-6 | TRBV2 | many | CASNRDRGNSPLHF | TGTGCCAGTAACCGGGACAGGGGTAATTCACCCCTCCACTTT
NA | TRBJ1-2 | TRBV2 | many | CASSVARDYGYTF | TGTGCCAGCAGTGTCGCCAGGGACTATGGCTACACCTTC
NA | TRBJ2-1 | TRBV4-1 | few | CASSRGLGGVNEQFF | TGCGCCAGCAGCCGAGGACTAGGGGGAGTGAATGAGCAGTTCTTC
NA | TRBJ2-3 | TRBV11-3 | NA | CASSLRTQTTDTQYF | TGTGCCAGCAGCTTGAGGACGCAGACAACAGATACGCAGTATTTT
TRBD1 | TRBJ2-5 | TRBV12-3/TRBV12-4 | many | CASSLGTGLQETQYF | TGTGCCAGCAGTTTAGGGACAGGACTCCAAGAGACCCAGTACTTC
NA | TRBJ1-1 | TRBV15 | many | CATSRDMAPPGLSGTEAFF | TGTGCCACCAGCAGAGATATGGCCCCTCCGGGCCTTAGTGGCACTGAAGCTTTCTTT
TRBD2 | TRBJ2-7 | TRBV12-3/TRBV12-4 | many | CASLTGGLNLDEQYF | TGTGCCAGCTTAACGGGAGGTTTGAATTTGGACGAGCAGTACTTC
NA | TRBJ2-1 | TRBV7-8 | many | CASSLAPGEDQRYEQFF | TGTGCCAGCAGCTTAGCCCCCGGGGAAGATCAGCGCTATGAGCAGTTCTTC
NA | TRBJ1-3 | TRBV11-3 | few | CASSGIPGTLLSGNTIYF | TGTGCCAGCAGCGGGATACCCGGGACTCTTCTCTCTGGAAACACCATATATTTT
TRBD1 | TRBJ1-1 | TRBV2 | many | CASSDREWVTEAFF | TGTGCCAGCAGCGACAGGGAATGGGTCACTGAAGCTTTCTTT
TRBD2 | TRBJ2-5 | TRBV6-1 | once | CASSGGTSLYETQYF | TGTGCCAGCAGCGGGGGGACTAGTCTTTACGAGACCCAGTACTTC
TRBD2 | TRBJ2-1 | TRBV20-1 | once | CSARGASGESYNEQFF | TGCAGTGCTAGAGGGGCTAGCGGGGAGTCCTACAATGAGCAGTTCTTC
TRBD1 | TRBJ2-7 | TRBV10-3 | many | CAISESMDRVSHEQYF | TGTGCCATCAGTGAGTCTATGGACAGGGTATCCCACGAGCAGTACTTC
NA | TRBJ1-6 | TRBV7-2 | NA | CASSSRAVYNSPLHF | TGTGCCAGCAGCTCCCGGGCCGTCTATAATTCACCCCTCCACTTT
NA | TRBJ1-6 | TRBV12-3/TRBV12-4 | NA | CASSSGPGATPLHF | TGTGCCAGCAGTTCGGGCCCAGGGGCAACACCCCTCCACTTT
NA | TRBJ2-5 | TRBV6-1 | many | CASATVVAGETQYF | TGTGCCAGCGCAACAGTTGTAGCTGGAGAGACCCAGTACTTC
NA | TRBJ2-5 | TRBV7-8 | many | CASSLGTIMETQYF | TGTGCCAGCAGCTTAGGGACCATCATGGAGACCCAGTACTTC
NA | TRBJ1-4 | TRBV15 | NA | CATSRAAAGGADEKLFF | TGTGCCACCAGCAGAGCCGCAGCTGGCGGCGCCGATGAAAAACTGTTTTTT
TRBD2 | TRBJ2-1 | TRBV5-1 | many | CASSQTSGESEQFF | TGCGCCAGCAGCCAGACTAGCGGGGAATCTGAGCAGTTCTTC
TRBD1 | TRBJ2-7 | TRBV20-1 | NA | CGGQGVRYEQYF | TGCGGGGGACAGGGGGTTAGGTACGAGCAGTACTTC
TRBD2 | TRBJ2-2 | TRBV3-1 | NA | CASSQAGIQAGTNTGELFF | TGTGCCAGCAGCCAAGCGGGGATTCAAGCGGGGACGAACACCGGGGAGCTGTTTTTT
NA | TRBJ2-2 | TRBV24-1 | few | CATIGSDSYTDTGELFF | TGTGCCACCATCGGGTCGGACAGCTACACCGACACCGGGGAGCTGTTTTTT
TRBD2 | TRBJ2-3 | TRBV20-1 | NA | CSAPPLGLAFSDTQYF | TGCAGTGCTCCTCCCTTAGGACTAGCATTCTCAGATACGCAGTATTTT
NA | TRBJ1-5 | TRBV7-2 | many | CASSLSIIGGGQPQHF | TGTGCCAGCAGCTTATCCATAATAGGGGGGGGACAGCCCCAGCATTTT
NA | TRBJ2-5 | TRBV10-3 | few | CAISEGLAETQYF | TGTGCCATCAGTGAGGGGCTAGCGGAGACCCAGTACTTC
TRBD1 | TRBJ2-1 | TRBV11-1 | many | CASSPSEGASYNEQFF | TGTGCCAGCAGCCCGAGCGAGGGGGCCTCCTACAATGAGCAGTTCTTC
TRBD1 | TRBJ1-2 | TRBV11-2 | many | CASSRQGHGYTF | TGTGCCAGCAGCCGACAGGGTCACGGCTACACCTTC
NA | TRBJ1-1 | TRBV19 | NA | CASIGGGSEAFF | TGTGCCAGTATCGGTGGAGGGTCTGAAGCTTTCTTT
NA | TRBJ1-2 | TRBV14 | few | CASSQLAGVYGYTF | TGTGCCAGCAGCCAACTTGCAGGGGTCTATGGCTACACCTTC
NA | TRBJ2-7 | TRBV12-3/TRBV12-4 | many | CASTMGRSYEQYF | TGTGCCAGCACCATGGGCCGCTCCTACGAGCAGTACTTC
TRBD1 | TRBJ1-5 | TRBV3-1 | many | CASSPTGAEQPQHF | TGTGCCAGCAGCCCGACAGGGGCCGAACAGCCCCAGCATTTT
TRBD2 | TRBJ2-3 | TRBV19 | few | CASSIALAGGADTQYF | TGTGCCAGTAGTATAGCCCTAGCGGGAGGGGCAGATACGCAGTATTTT
TRBD2 | TRBJ2-1 | TRBV25-1 | NA | CASSAGTSVNEQFF | TGTGCCAGCAGTGCCGGGACTAGCGTCAATGAGCAGTTCTTC
NA | TRBJ1-6 | TRBV27 | NA | CASSLSQGGNSPLHF | TGTGCCAGCAGTTTATCACAGGGAGGAAATTCACCCCTCCACTTT
TRBD1 | TRBJ1-5 | TRBV5-1 | many | CASSPGGTGANQPQHF | TGCGCCAGCAGCCCAGGGGGGACAGGGGCCAATCAGCCCCAGCATTTT
TRBD2 | TRBJ2-7 | TRBV20-1 | many | CSARDYKTSGRGYEQYF | TGCAGTGCTAGAGATTATAAGACTAGCGGGAGGGGGTACGAGCAGTACTTC
NA | TRBJ1-3 | TRBV12-3/TRBV12-4 | many | CASSFWSPGTFGNTIYF | TGTGCCAGCAGTTTCTGGTCCCCCGGGACGTTCGGAAACACCATATATTTT
TRBD1 | TRBJ1-5 | TRBV7-9 | many | CASSSDREVDQPQHF | TGTGCCAGCAGCTCGGACAGGGAAGTCGATCAGCCCCAGCATTTT
TRBD1 | TRBJ1-2 | TRBV2 | NA | CASSGQGAGGYTF | TGTGCCAGCAGTGGGCAGGGGGCAGGGGGCTACACCTTC
TRBD1 | TRBJ1-5 | TRBV20-1 | many | CSASRQGGSQPQHF | TGCAGTGCTAGCCGACAGGGAGGGAGTCAGCCCCAGCATTTT
TRBD2 | TRBJ2-3 | TRBV12-3/TRBV12-4 | many | CASSFGSGGTGTDTQYF | TGTGCCAGCAGTTTTGGAAGCGGGGGGACCGGCACAGATACGCAGTATTTT
TRBD2 | TRBJ2-2 | TRBV4-2 | NA | CASSQDRLAGGPNTGELFF | TGTGCCAGCAGCCAAGATCGGCTAGCGGGGGGCCCGAACACCGGGGAGCTGTTTTTT
TRBD1 | TRBJ1-2 | TRBV28 | NA | CASSPPPGQGLCGYTF | TGTGCCAGCAGTCCCCCCCCCGGACAGGGGCTCTGTGGCTACACCTTC
NA | TRBJ2-3 | TRBV5-1 | many | CASSEPDTQYF | TGCGCCAGCAGCGAGCCAGATACGCAGTATTTT
NA | TRBJ2-1 | TRBV5-1 | many | CASGFDTDHEQFF | TGCGCCAGCGGATTCGACACCGACCATGAGCAGTTCTTC
NA | TRBJ1-1 | TRBV2 | NA | CASSDWGPRDTEAFF | TGTGCCAGCAGTGATTGGGGGCCTAGGGACACTGAAGCTTTCTTT
NA | TRBJ2-1 | TRBV7-8 | many | CASSTQGSSYNEQFF | TGTGCCAGCAGCACACAGGGCAGCTCCTACAATGAGCAGTTCTTC
TRBD1 | TRBJ1-4 | TRBV20-1 | many | CSAKSTGDAWFEKLFF | TGCAGTGCTAAGTCAACAGGGGACGCATGGTTTGAAAAACTGTTTTTT